The 13 T cell receptor beta chains reported below all come from one sample, sequenced in a study of blood T cell repertoires in COVID-19 (dated by TCRdb to between 2020 and 2021). Libraries came from the immunoSEQ multiplex PCR assay. Here the immuneACCESS table is served through TCRdb, limited to in-frame sequences with V and J called. Missing clones are a known gap in these copies; in checked studies unresolved V genes cover under half, and the rest lacks a known reason. In all, the sample holds approximately 54,000 clones, and 85% to 95% of those were seen once. The ten largest clones add up to less than 4% of the sample. The sample was peripheral blood. The receptors come from a middle-aged man with acute or convalescent COVID-19.

The CDR3 is CASSLLAGGAHYVPEQYF. The CDR3 DNA reads as TGCGCCAGCAGCTTGCTAGCGGGAGGGGCCCACTATGTGCCCGAGCAGTACTTC. The chain joins TRBV5-1 to TRBJ2-7; TRBD2 matches at 12 bases. Germline values: CDR1 SGHRS, CDR2 YFSETQ. This CDR3 has 18 amino acids. Losses at the gene ends were 1 base for V and 6 bases for J; bases not matched to a gene: 14.

The CDR3, as DNA: TGCGCCAGCAGCTCGACTCCTAGCTACAATGAGCAGTTCTTC. Translating it yields CASSSTPSYNEQFF. The rearrangement joins TRBV5-1 to TRBJ2-1; D remains unclear. V lost 3 bases, J lost 3 bases, and 10 bases lay in between. Germline V gives CDR1 SGHRS, CDR2 YFSETQ. The CDR3 sequence is 14 residues long.

The gene calls are TRBV6-5 and TRBJ1-5; 9 bases match TRBD1. This CDR3 contains 14 residues. The trim removed 6 bases at V and 9 bases at J, leaving 9 bases unmatched. Germline V lookup: CDR1 MNHEY, CDR2 SVGAGI. CDR3 region: CASRPGQGPWPQHF. CDR3 DNA sequence: TGTGCCAGCAGACCCGGACAGGGGCCATGGCCCCAGCATTTT.

The V gene is TRBV29-1, the J gene TRBJ2-7; possibly TRBD1 for D (6 bases). The CDR3 covers 12 residues. Germline loops: CDR1 SQVTM, CDR2 ANQGSEA. The V gene lost 5 bases and the J gene lost 4 bases, with 12 bases spanning the gap. Here the CDR3 reads CSVLRGSYEQYF. The CDR3 DNA is TGCAGCGTTCTAAGGGGGTCTTACGAGCAGTACTTC.

The chain uses TRBV12-1 and TRBJ1-5; TRBD1 is taken as the D call from the table, unchecked against the DNA. TRBV12-1 is designated a pseudogene. The CDR3 is 15 residues long. CDR3 in DNA: TGTGCCAGCAGCCCGCCGGGACAGCGCAATCAGCCCCAGCATTTT. This translates into CASSPPGQRNQPQHF.

CDR3: CASSFLAGGPDTQYF. CDR3 DNA sequence: TGTGCCAGCAGCTTTCTAGCGGGAGGGCCAGATACGCAGTATTTT. This chain uses TRBV3-1 (or the pseudogene TRBV3-2) with TRBJ2-3, with 12 positions matching TRBD2. V was clipped by 5 bases and J by 4 bases; unmatched bases: 4. CDR3 length: 15 amino acids. The germline V gene has CDR1 LGHDT and CDR2 YNNKEL (reference sequence).

The chain employs TRBV30 and TRBJ1-3; D unresolved. V lost 5 bases, J lost 4 bases, and 6 bases lay in between. The germline gives CDR1 GTSNPN, CDR2 SVGIG (reference sequence). The CDR3 is 11 residues long. CDR3 region: CAWGLGNTIYF. The CDR3 region has the DNA TGTGCCTGGGGCCTGGGAAACACCATATATTTT.

The rearrangement joins TRBV2 to TRBJ2-7; the match to TRBD2 covers 15 bases. Germline V lookup: CDR1 SNHLY, CDR2 FYNNEI. V lost 5 bases to trimming and J lost 3 bases; unmatched junction nucleotides: 14. CDR3 size: 19 residues. DNA for the CDR3: TGTGCCAGCAGTCACCCTTCTTGGACTAGCGGGGGGGAAAGCTACGAGCAGTACTTC. Protein sequence: CASSHPSWTSGGESYEQYF.

The rearrangement uses TRBV7-6 and TRBJ1-2, with 7 bases that match TRBD1. The J segment lost 7 bases and the V segment lost 5 bases, leaving 16 bases of the junction unmatched. Germline CDR1 and CDR2: SGHVS and FNYEAQ. The CDR3 extends over 16 amino acids. The CDR3 DNA reads TGTGCCAGCAGCAACCGAACCCAACAGGGGTTCGGTGGCTACACCTTC. Its protein product is CASSNRTQQGFGGYTF.

The chain recombines TRBV7-6 with TRBJ2-7; 8 nucleotides agree with TRBD1. Germline values: CDR1 SGHVS, CDR2 FNYEAQ. Unmatched junction bases numbered 4, after V lost 4 bases and J lost 2 bases. This CDR3 is 14 amino acids long. This CDR3 is CASSSGQAPYEQYF. The CDR3 nucleotides are TGTGCCAGCAGCTCGGGACAGGCCCCCTACGAGCAGTACTTC.

The V call is TRBV6-5, the J call TRBJ1-1, with D unclear. Trimming removed 8 bases at V and 4 bases at J, with 14 bases between. CDR1 is MNHEY and CDR2 is SVGAGI in the germline V gene. The CDR3 length is 13 residues. The CDR3 is CASGVRGFTEAFF. DNA for the CDR3: TGTGCCAGCGGAGTCCGTGGGTTCACTGAAGCTTTCTTT.

This clone was seen more than once but under ten times. V and J are TRBV13 and TRBJ2-7, with 8 bases that match TRBD1. There are 14 residues in the CDR3. J lost 8 bases, V lost 5 bases, and 11 bases had no gene match. Looked up from germline, CDR1 is PRHDT and CDR2 is FYEKMQ (reference sequence). The CDR3 coding sequence is TGTGCCAGCAGCAAGACAGGGGCCGTGCGCAAGCAGTACTTC. Encoded protein: CASSKTGAVRKQYF.

The V call is TRBV6-6, the J call TRBJ2-7; 9 bases agree with TRBD2. The J segment lost 1 base and the V segment lost 6 bases, leaving 10 bases of the junction unmatched. The CDR3 is made up of 16 amino acids. Germline CDR1 MNHNY, CDR2 SVGAGI (reference sequence). CDR3 nucleotides: TGTGCCAGCAGCTCACCGCGGACTAGCGATTCCTACGAGCAGTACTTC. Translating gives CASSSPRTSDSYEQYF.